A single sample is the source of the 21 T cell receptor beta chains below, sequenced in a study of cytotoxic CD8 clonotypes in ibrutinib-treated CLL (dated by TCRdb to the early 2020s). The time point tag for this specimen amounts to: 20 to 30 months on ibrutinib. Library construction relied on the immunoSEQ multiplex PCR assay. TCRdb limited this immuneACCESS table to in-frame rearrangements with V and J called. A share of clones is missing; checked studies link under half to unresolved V genes, and the rest is unexplained. This sample gives about 50,000 clones in total; 45% to 60% of them show up just once. The ten biggest clones cover around a quarter of the sample. The sample here was PBMCs, taken after 24 months of ibrutinib treatment. All receptors come from a human donor with chronic lymphocytic leukemia.

The chain has TRBV10-3 and TRBJ2-2; D is uncertain. The CDR3 runs to 14 residues. The germline gives CDR1 ENHRY, CDR2 SYGVKD. Between the trimmed V and J ends, which lost 2 bases and 2 bases, there was a span of 6 bases. CDR3 nucleotides: TGTGCCATCAGTGAGGGCCCAAACACCGGGGAGCTGTTTTTT. Translating it yields CAISEGPNTGELFF.

Points on this clone: The sample holds other DNA sequences that translate to the same CDR3. This chain connects TRBV29-1 to TRBJ2-3; D not resolved. V lost 0 bases and J 0 bases, leaving 1 base between the germline ends. The CDR3 sequence is 12 residues long. The germline V gene encodes CDR1 SQVTM and CDR2 ANQGSEA. The DNA of the CDR3 is TGCAGCGTTGAAGAAAGCACAGATACGCAGTATTTT. Protein sequence: CSVEESTDTQYF.

This clone was detected only a few times. The chain's CDR3 is CASSSGTGGPQPQHF. The DNA of the CDR3 is TGTGCCAGTAGTTCCGGGACAGGGGGCCCTCAGCCCCAGCATTTT. The genes are TRBV19 and TRBJ1-5; 12 positions agree with TRBD1. Looked up from germline, CDR1 is LNHDA and CDR2 is SQIVND (reference sequence). The J segment lost 6 bases and the V segment lost 5 bases, leaving 5 bases of the junction unmatched. This CDR3 is built from 15 residues.

This clone appeared a few times. The gene calls are TRBV7-9 and TRBJ2-5; 9 positions agree with TRBD1. The CDR3 has 14 amino acids. The germline V gene has CDR1 SEHNR and CDR2 FQNEAQ (reference sequence). Trimming at V came to 4 bases and at J to 5 bases, leaving 5 bases not matched to a gene. The DNA of the CDR3 is TGTGCCAGCAGCTCCACAGGGGGCCGGGAGACCCAGTACTTC. It specifies CASSSTGGRETQYF.

This clone was seen just once. The genes are TRBV2 and TRBJ2-7; D is ambiguous. This CDR3 is 11 amino acids long. Germline V gene lookup returns CDR1 SNHLY and CDR2 FYNNEI. The V end was cut by 6 bases, the J end by 6 bases, with 9 bases between. The CDR3 DNA follows: TGTGCCAGCAGCCACCCGAGCGAGCAGTACTTC. Translated, it gives CASSHPSEQYF.

This chain links TRBV21-1 with TRBJ2-6. TRBV21-1 is a listed pseudogene. The CDR3 totals 21 residues. CDR3: CASSTSSGQEGKRSGANVLTF. The CDR3 nucleotides read TGTGCCAGCAGCACTTCTTCAGGACAAGAGGGAAAAAGGTCCGGGGCCAACGTCCTGACTTTC.

J is TRBJ1-2 and V is TRBV6-1; TRBD1 aligns across 9 bases. There are 13 residues in the CDR3. V lost 9 bases and J lost 8; bases outside the gene matches: 10. Germline V CDR1 and CDR2: MNHNS, SASEGT. CDR3 coding DNA: TGTGCCAGTTTACAGGGGGCCAAGGGGGGCTACACCTTC. Translating it yields CASLQGAKGGYTF.

There are a few counts of this clone. The chain is built from TRBV29-1 and TRBJ1-4, with TRBD1 as a possible D gene (5 bases). The germline gives CDR1 SQVTM, CDR2 ANQGSEA. Deletions cut 4 bases from V and 10 bases from J, with 19 bases between. This CDR3 is 14 amino acids long. This CDR3 is CSVGAGGEGGKLFF. The CDR3 DNA is TGCAGCGTTGGGGCTGGGGGGGAAGGCGGAAAACTGTTTTTT.

The chain is built from TRBV29-1 and TRBJ1-1; a possible D gene is TRBD1 (6 bases). V shed 4 bases and J shed 4 bases, with 13 bases lying between them. The CDR3 is 13 residues long. The germline gives CDR1 SQVTM, CDR2 ANQGSEA. The DNA of the CDR3 is TGCAGCGTTGGAGAGGTGGGGGCCACTGAAGCTTTCTTT. Protein product: CSVGEVGATEAFF. The full variable domain, in which reference TRBV29-1 and TRBJ1-1 provide the parts outside the CDR3, is SAVISQKPSRDICQRGTSLTIQCQVDSQVTMMFWYRQQPGQSLTLIATANQGSEATYESGFVIDKFPISRPNLTFSTLTVSNMSPEDSSIYLCSVGEVGATEAFFGQGTRLTVV.

The chain couples TRBV6-5 to TRBJ1-2; 7 positions match TRBD1. Losses at the gene ends were 4 bases for V and 4 bases for J; bases not matched to a gene: 9. Germline CDR1 reads MNHEY; CDR2 reads SVGAGI. The CDR3 runs 15 residues. CDR3 protein: CASSWGGQLGYGYTF. DNA of the CDR3: TGTGCCAGCAGTTGGGGGGGACAGCTTGGCTATGGCTACACCTTC.

This clone came up once. J is TRBJ2-1 and V is TRBV4-1, with TRBD2 identical over 12 bases. Trimming at V came to 1 base and at J to 7 bases, leaving 8 bases not matched to a gene. The CDR3 runs to 17 residues. Germline assignment: CDR1 MGHRA and CDR2 YSYEKL. CDR3 sequence: CASSQGPRLAGGNEQFF. In DNA form, the CDR3 reads TGCGCCAGCAGCCAAGGGCCCCGGCTAGCGGGGGGGAATGAGCAGTTCTTC.

V is TRBV7-9 and J is TRBJ2-3, with 13 bases fitting TRBD2. This CDR3 is 16 amino acids long. Germline trimming cut 5 bases from V and 4 bases from J; bases unmatched to any gene: 6. Germline CDR1 SEHNR, CDR2 FQNEAQ (reference sequence). The CDR3 loop is CASSRGLAGLSDTQYF. CDR3 nucleotide sequence: TGTGCCAGCAGCCGGGGACTAGCGGGGCTCTCAGATACGCAGTATTTT. The full variable domain, with the rest looked up from reference TRBV7-9 and TRBJ2-3, is DTGVSQNPRHKITKRGQNVTFRCDPISEHNRLYWYRQTLGQGPEFLTYFQNEAQLEKSRLLSDRFSAERPKGSFSTLEIQRTEQGDSAMYLCASSRGLAGLSDTQYFGPGTRLTVL.

There are a few counts of this clone. The chain links TRBV5-6 to TRBJ2-5, with a weak D call TRBD1 (5 bases). Trimming removed 5 bases from V and 5 bases from J, with 13 bases in between. The CDR3 sequence is 13 residues long. Germline V lookup: CDR1 SGHDT, CDR2 YYEEEE. The CDR3 here is CASRVGPRETQYF. The CDR3, as DNA: TGTGCCAGCAGAGTGGGGCCAAGGGAGACCCAGTACTTC.

This clone has only a few counts. The chain employs TRBV6-5 and TRBJ2-7, with TRBD1 matching 7 bases. Germline CDR1 reads MNHEY; CDR2 reads SVGAGI. With 6 bases clipped from V and 3 bases from J, the junction kept 11 bases outside the gene matches. There are 15 residues in the CDR3. The CDR3 spells CASSQGDSKIYEQYF. The CDR3 DNA reads as TGTGCCAGCAGCCAAGGGGACAGTAAGATCTACGAGCAGTACTTC.

The chain is built from TRBV2 and TRBJ1-1; D unresolved. This CDR3 is 13 amino acids long. V lost 7 bases and J lost 0, with 9 bases in between. The germline gives CDR1 SNHLY, CDR2 FYNNEI. The CDR3 sequence is CASKLGMNTEAFF. The CDR3 coding sequence is TGTGCCAGCAAGTTGGGGATGAACACTGAAGCTTTCTTT.

The CDR3 region has the DNA TGCGCCAGCAGCTTGTCAGGGGTAAGGTACAATGAGCAGTTCTTC. Its translation is CASSLSGVRYNEQFF. The V and J genes are TRBV5-1 and TRBJ2-1, with D perhaps TRBD1 (6 bases). The CDR3 spans 15 residues. Deletions cut 1 base from V and 4 bases from J, with 12 bases between. Germline CDR1 and CDR2: SGHRS and YFSETQ.

The V call is TRBV2, the J call TRBJ2-7, with D tentatively TRBD2 (6 bases). Trimming cost V 6 bases and J 6 bases, with 18 bases left between them. This CDR3 contains 14 residues. Germline-derived CDR1 and CDR2 are SNHLY and FYNNEI. Here the CDR3 reads CASRAGLTGGEQYF. DNA of the CDR3: TGTGCCAGCAGGGCTGGCCTAACCGGGGGCGAGCAGTACTTC. Full variable domain (missing parts from reference TRBV2 and TRBJ2-7): EPEVTQTPSHQVTQMGQEVILRCVPISNHLYFYWYRQILGQKVEFLVSFYNNEISEKSEIFDDQFSVERPDGSNFTLKIRSTKLEDSAMYFCASRAGLTGGEQYFGPGTRLTVT.

V is TRBV15 and J is TRBJ2-5; 7 bases align to TRBD1. Germline CDR1 and CDR2: LNHNV and YYDKDF (reference sequence). The CDR3 consists of 17 residues. J lost 1 base, V lost 2 bases, and 10 bases had no gene match. This CDR3 is CATSRHPWTGTQETQYF. For the CDR3, the DNA is TGTGCCACCAGCAGACACCCTTGGACAGGAACCCAAGAGACCCAGTACTTC. Supplemented by reference TRBV15 and TRBJ2-5, the full variable domain reads DAMVIQNPRYQVTQFGKPVTLSCSQTLNHNVMYWYQQKSSQAPKLLFHYYDKDFNNEADTPDNFQSRRPNTSFCFLDIRSPGLGDTAMYLCATSRHPWTGTQETQYFGPGTRLLVL.

Only one count was recorded for this clone. The CDR3 DNA reads TGTGCCAGCAGCTCCTTCCCCAGGGGGACGAGGGGGAATTCACCCCTCCACTTT. Its protein is CASSSFPRGTRGNSPLHF. The chain is built from TRBV7-9 and TRBJ1-6, with 7 bases aligning to TRBD1. Looked up from germline, CDR1 is SEHNR and CDR2 is FQNEAQ (reference sequence). V was pared by 4 bases and J by 7 bases, with 16 bases of the junction left unmatched. CDR3 length: 18 amino acids.

A word on this clone: Other DNA sequences in the same sample also yield this CDR3. The chain carries TRBV5-1 and TRBJ2-7; 7 nucleotides line up with TRBD2. Germline CDR1 is SGHRS and CDR2 is YFSETQ. This CDR3 comprises 14 residues. The trim removed 0 bases at V and 1 base at J, leaving 1 base unmatched. Here the CDR3 reads CASSLVGGSYEQYF. In DNA form, the CDR3 reads TGCGCCAGCAGCTTGGTGGGGGGGTCCTACGAGCAGTACTTC.

CDR3 amino acids: CASTPGIRDTQYF. CDR3 sequence (DNA): TGTGCCAGCACCCCTGGGATCAGGGATACGCAGTATTTT. The chain employs TRBV2 and TRBJ2-3; D is uncertain. Germline CDR1 is SNHLY and CDR2 is FYNNEI. Trimming removed 7 bases at V and 6 bases at J, with 14 bases between. This CDR3 is 13 amino acids long.